These T cell receptor beta chains were read from a single sample in a study of blood T cell repertoires in COVID-19. The data were produced by immunoSEQ multiplex PCR, yet TCRdb's version contains in-frame clones alone and is incomplete. The table has 250,000 or so clones, about nine tenths seen once. What was sequenced was PBMCs or T cells enriched from blood (not recorded which). The receptors were sampled from a woman aged 25 to 39 with acute COVID-19. The CDR3 runs from the conserved cysteine through the conserved F or W. D genes are given only for firm matches.

D,V,CDR3
-,TRBV7-2,CASRELMNTEAFF
-,TRBV19,CASSPQRQDEAFF
TRBD1,TRBV19,CATGTGNPYYNSPLHF
TRBD2,TRBV5-4,CASSPGTSGGPGTDTQYF
-,TRBV7-6,CASSLDPGEASPLHF
-,TRBV19,CASSIATGTTYEQYF
TRBD1,TRBV4-3,CASSQDLGQGEKLFF
-,TRBV27,CASSPSGEYYGYTF
-,TRBV19,CASSIVGGRSSPLHF
-,TRBV10-2,CASRPSDNLEKLFF
TRBD1,TRBV7-9,CASSFGTGNTEAFF
-,TRBV5-6,CASSRTGKGYGYTF
-,TRBV27,CASSFDSDSYEQYF
-,TRBV2,CARAGRTDTQYF
TRBD1,TRBV6-5,CASNRDRLNTEAFF
TRBD2,TRBV4-1,CASSHSAGGPPQFF
-,TRBV13,CASSHGGHLGETQYF
-,TRBV10-1,CASSAQRRETQYF
-,TRBV18,CASSPVGAGANVLTF
-,TRBV10-3,CAISDRRGRINSPLHF
-,TRBV23-1,CASSQFTGTEAFF
-,TRBV7-9,CASSLAHSLGRVFF
TRBD1,TRBV7-9,CASSKTGAGNTIYF